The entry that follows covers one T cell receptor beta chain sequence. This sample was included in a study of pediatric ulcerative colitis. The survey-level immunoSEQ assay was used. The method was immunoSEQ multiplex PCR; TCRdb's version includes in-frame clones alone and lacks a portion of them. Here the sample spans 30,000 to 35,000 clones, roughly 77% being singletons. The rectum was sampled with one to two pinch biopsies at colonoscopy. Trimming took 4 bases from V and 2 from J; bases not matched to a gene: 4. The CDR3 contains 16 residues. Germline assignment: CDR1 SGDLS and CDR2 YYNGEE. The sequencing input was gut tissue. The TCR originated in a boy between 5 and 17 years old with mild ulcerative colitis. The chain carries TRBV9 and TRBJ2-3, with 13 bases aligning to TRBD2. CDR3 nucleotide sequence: TGTGCCAGCAGCCCGACTAGCGGGGGGACCACAGATACGCAGTATTTT. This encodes CASSPTSGGTTDTQYF.